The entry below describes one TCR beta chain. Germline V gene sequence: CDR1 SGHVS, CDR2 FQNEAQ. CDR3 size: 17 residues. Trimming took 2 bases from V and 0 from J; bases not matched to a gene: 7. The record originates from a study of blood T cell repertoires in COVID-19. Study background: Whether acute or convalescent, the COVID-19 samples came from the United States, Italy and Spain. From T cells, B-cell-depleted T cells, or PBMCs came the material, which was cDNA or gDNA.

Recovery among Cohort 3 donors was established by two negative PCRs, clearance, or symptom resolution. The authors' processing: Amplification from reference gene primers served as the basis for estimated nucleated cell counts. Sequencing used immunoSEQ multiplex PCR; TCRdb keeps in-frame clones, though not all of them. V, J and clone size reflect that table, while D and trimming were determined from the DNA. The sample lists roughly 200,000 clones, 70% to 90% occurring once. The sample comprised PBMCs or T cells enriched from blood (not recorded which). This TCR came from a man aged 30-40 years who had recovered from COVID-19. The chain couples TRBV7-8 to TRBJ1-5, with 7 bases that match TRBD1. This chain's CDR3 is CASSLKGTANSNQPQHF. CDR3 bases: TGTGCCAGCAGCTTAAAAGGGACAGCGAATAGCAATCAGCCCCAGCATTTT.